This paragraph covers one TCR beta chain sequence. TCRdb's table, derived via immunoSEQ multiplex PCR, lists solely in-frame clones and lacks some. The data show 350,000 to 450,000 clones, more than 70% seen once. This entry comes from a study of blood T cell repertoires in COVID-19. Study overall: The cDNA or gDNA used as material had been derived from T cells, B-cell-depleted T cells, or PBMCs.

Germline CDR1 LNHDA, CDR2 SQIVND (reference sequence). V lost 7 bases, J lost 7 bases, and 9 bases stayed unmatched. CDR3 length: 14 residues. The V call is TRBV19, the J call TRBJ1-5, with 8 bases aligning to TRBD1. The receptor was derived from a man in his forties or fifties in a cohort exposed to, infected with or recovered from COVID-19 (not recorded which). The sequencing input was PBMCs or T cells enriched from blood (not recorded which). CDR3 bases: TGTGCCAGTACCGTGGACAGGGTGGGGCAGCCCCAGCATTTT. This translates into CASTVDRVGQPQHF.